The present T cell receptor beta chain was sequenced within a study of blood T cell repertoires in COVID-19. Overall study: Spain, Italy and the United States supplied samples that represented acute and convalescent COVID-19. PBMCs, B-cell-depleted T cells, or T cells were the source of the cDNA or gDNA that made up the material.

In the authors' workflow: Amplification with reference gene primers provided the estimates of nucleated cell counts. Using immunoSEQ multiplex PCR, the repertoire was profiled, and TCRdb retains in-frame clones only, with some absent. V, J and clone size derive from that table, while D and trimming were established from the DNA sequence. The profile covers over 400,000 clones, with approximately 85% appearing a single time and 3.2% taken by the ten largest. This TCR was sampled from a human donor in a cohort sampled during active COVID-19. The sample taken for sequencing was peripheral blood.

The DNA for the CDR3 is TGTGCCAGCAGCCGATCTAGCGGGGCACAAGAGACCCAGTACTTC. It specifies CASSRSSGAQETQYF. The V call is TRBV6-5, the J call TRBJ2-5; TRBD2 matches 9 bases. This CDR3 spans 15 amino acids. Germline V gene data show CDR1 as MNHEY and CDR2 as SVGAGI. V trimming: 6 bases; J trimming: 2 bases; junction bases outside the gene matches: 7.